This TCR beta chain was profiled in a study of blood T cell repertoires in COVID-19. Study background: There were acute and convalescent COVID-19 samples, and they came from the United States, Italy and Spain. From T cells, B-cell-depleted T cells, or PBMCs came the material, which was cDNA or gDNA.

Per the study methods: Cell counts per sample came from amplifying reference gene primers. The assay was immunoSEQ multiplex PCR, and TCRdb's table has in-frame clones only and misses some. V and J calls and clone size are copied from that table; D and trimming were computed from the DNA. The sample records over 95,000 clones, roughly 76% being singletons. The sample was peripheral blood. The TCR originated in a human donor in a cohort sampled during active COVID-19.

The chain's CDR3 is CASRTGGSDTYNEQFF. CDR3 in DNA: TGTGCCAGTAGAACTGGCGGGAGCGATACCTACAATGAGCAGTTCTTC. The V call is TRBV7-9, the J call TRBJ2-1; the match to TRBD2 covers 7 bases. Per germline, CDR1 SEHNR and CDR2 FQNEAQ (reference sequence). V trimming: 9 bases; J trimming: 2 bases; junction bases outside the gene matches: 13. The CDR3 totals 16 residues.